This T cell receptor (beta chain) was found in a study of identical twins. Broader study findings: These conclusions were based on statistical analysis (cross-sectional, not following the same donors). Invariant MAIT and iNKT cells could partly confound zero-insertion analyses. For out-of-frame alpha sequences shared by twins, low generation probability was in excess. Cord blood beta clonotypes present at high abundance carried fewer insertions; no such pattern appeared in memory repertoires.

TCRdb ran MiXCR on the 5' RACE reads and lists one entry per CDR3 protein. This sample carries fewer than 550,000 distinct CDR3 sequences, 13% to 15% of them seen once, and the ten largest clones take more than 0.8%. V shed 2 bases, J shed 2 bases, and the junction held 6 bases outside the gene matches. Germline assignment: CDR1 MNHEY and CDR2 SMNVEV (reference sequence). The CDR3 extends over 16 amino acids. In the case of this clonotype: The antigen remains undetermined.

The sample was also reused in another study, on yellow fever vaccine responses in identical twins.

The receptor's source is a woman aged 18-29 years in good health. The V and J genes are TRBV27 and TRBJ2-1; TRBD2 matches at 7 bases. What was sequenced was CD4+ T cells sorted from blood. The CDR3 nucleotides read TGTGCCAGCAGTTTAGCGGCGGGAGCAGCCTACAATGAGCAGTTCTTC. Translating it yields CASSLAAGAAYNEQFF.